This TCR beta chain is drawn from a study of T cells after yellow fever vaccination. Study-level information: Preparation used SMART-Seq v4 Ultra Low Input for the low-cell-number fractions.

Study-level findings and limits: Within FACS-sorted repertoires, abundant clonotypes contaminating from the bulk population could be present. Subsequent to the booster, the majority of primary-vaccination clones reappeared (approximately 95% CD4, 80% to 90% CD8).

Generation of TCR cDNA used 5'RACE template switching (which added a universal primer site and UMIs). Each CDR3 protein gets one entry after TCRdb re-called the 5' RACE reads with MiXCR. Of 150,000 to 200,000 distinct CDR3 sequences in the sample, approximately 11% were seen once. The V and J ends lost 4 bases and 5 bases respectively, with 5 bases between them. CDR3 length equals 11 residues. Germline CDR1 is LGHNA and CDR2 is YSLEER. Worth noting for this clonotype: The antigen remains unidentified.

This specimen was CD8+ T cells sorted from PBMCs, taken 15 days after the yellow fever booster vaccination. The TCR was taken from a man aged 18-30 years who received the YFV17D yellow fever vaccine. This chain connects TRBV4-3 to TRBJ1-1, with D unclear. The CDR3, as DNA: TGCGCCAGCAGCCGGGGTACTGAAGCTTTCTTT. Protein: CASSRGTEAFF.